This passage covers 23 T cell receptor beta chains from one sample sequenced in a study of siplizumab effects on memory and regulatory T cells. Profiling relied on immunoSEQ multiplex PCR, and the TCRdb table lists in-frame clones only, not all of them. The table has about 100,000 clones, about 90% seen once. Sequencing used CD4+ T cells sorted from blood. These TCRs come from a human donor in good health.

This sequence joins TRBV5-1 and TRBJ2-1; 9 bases agree with TRBD2. Per the germline V gene, CDR1 is SGHRS and CDR2 is YFSETQ. There are 16 residues in the CDR3. Trimming took 4 bases from V and 6 from J; bases not matched to a gene: 11. CDR3 residues: CASSPAAGGHFNEQFF. The CDR3 nucleotides are TGCGCCAGCAGCCCAGCAGCGGGGGGCCACTTCAATGAGCAGTTCTTC.

J is TRBJ1-6 and V is TRBV6-5; 9 nucleotides match TRBD1. Germline loops: CDR1 MNHEY, CDR2 SVGAGI. V gave up 5 bases and J gave up 13 bases; unmatched junction bases: 9. The CDR3 is 14 amino acids. Written as DNA, the CDR3 is TGTGCCAGCAGTCTCCGGGACAGGGACTTTCCCCTCCACTTT. This encodes CASSLRDRDFPLHF.

V usage is TRBV5-1 and J usage is TRBJ2-2, with 9 bases matching TRBD1. The length of the CDR3 is 15 residues. Germline CDR1 is SGHRS and CDR2 is YFSETQ. Losses at the gene ends were 4 bases for V and 4 bases for J; bases not matched to a gene: 5. DNA for the CDR3: TGCGCCAGCAGCCCCCGGACAGGGGCCACCGGGGAGCTGTTTTTT. This encodes CASSPRTGATGELFF.

The chain has TRBV6-6 and TRBJ2-1; D call uncertain. The length of the CDR3 is 14 residues. Trimming stripped 8 bases from V and 0 bases from J, with 11 bases between. Germline loops: CDR1 MNHNY, CDR2 SVGAGI (reference sequence). This CDR3 is CASRLKSSYNEQFF. The CDR3 nucleotides read TGTGCCAGCCGACTCAAGAGCTCCTACAATGAGCAGTTCTTC.

This clone occurred once. The gene calls are TRBV9 and TRBJ2-5; a weak D match, TRBD2 (6 bases). There are 13 residues in the CDR3. V was pared by 2 bases and J by 5 bases, with 10 bases between. Germline assignment: CDR1 SGDLS and CDR2 YYNGEE. The CDR3 DNA is TGTGCCAGCAGCGTGAGCGGGCAGGAGACCCAGTACTTC. Translating gives CASSVSGQETQYF.

This chain's CDR3 is CASSDTYNEQFF. Written as DNA, the CDR3 is TGTGCCAGCAGTGACACCTACAATGAGCAGTTCTTC. The chain couples TRBV6-4 to TRBJ2-1; D remains ambiguous. The CDR3 length is 12 residues. Trimming left V 2 bases short and J 2 bases short, with 1 base between. Germline loops: CDR1 MRHNA, CDR2 SNTAGT.

The chain combines TRBV19 with TRBJ1-1; D remains ambiguous. V lost 1 base to trimming and J lost 3 bases, with 12 bases between them. The CDR3 covers 15 residues. In germline, CDR1 is LNHDA, CDR2 SQIVND (reference sequence). In DNA, the CDR3 is TGTGCCAGTAGTATAGGCGGAGACCGCTACACTGAAGCTTTCTTT. Protein product: CASSIGGDRYTEAFF.

This sequence joins TRBV29-1 and TRBJ2-1; 7 nucleotides line up with TRBD1. Germline values: CDR1 SQVTM, CDR2 ANQGSEA. The CDR3 totals 14 residues. Losses at the gene ends were 3 bases for V and 0 bases for J; bases not matched to a gene: 2. Written as DNA, the CDR3 is TGCAGCGTTGAGGGACAGTTCTCCTACAATGAGCAGTTCTTC. Translated: CSVEGQFSYNEQFF.

This rearrangement joins TRBV7-3 to TRBJ1-6; 9 bases line up with TRBD1. Germline V gives CDR1 SGHTA, CDR2 FQGTGA. The CDR3 extends over 14 amino acids. V dropped 4 bases and J dropped 10; count of bases not matched to a gene: 5. CDR3 protein: CASSSGQGRSPLHF. The DNA for the CDR3 is TGTGCCAGCAGCTCCGGACAGGGGCGGTCACCCCTCCACTTT.

The DNA of the CDR3 is TGCGCCAGCAGCCAAGGGGCAGGGTCTTACAATCAGCCCCAGCATTTT. This gives the protein CASSQGAGSYNQPQHF. The chain carries TRBV4-1 and TRBJ1-5, with a weak D call TRBD1 (5 bases). V was cut by 1 base and J by 3 bases, with 13 bases left in between. This CDR3 comprises 16 residues. CDR1 and CDR2 from the germline V gene are MGHRA and YSYEKL.

V is TRBV4-1 and J is TRBJ2-7; TRBD1 aligns across 10 bases. The CDR3 consists of 14 residues. V shed 0 bases and J 9 bases; nucleotides not matched to a gene: 5. Germline V gene data show CDR1 as MGHRA and CDR2 as YSYEKL. CDR3 amino acids: CASSQEGQGLGQYF. DNA for the CDR3: TGCGCCAGCAGCCAAGAGGGACAGGGGTTGGGGCAGTACTTC.

This clone has just a few counts. The chain couples TRBV6-5 to TRBJ2-5, with D tentatively TRBD1 (5 bases). The CDR3 contains 15 residues. CDR1 is MNHEY and CDR2 is SVGAGI in the germline V gene. Between the trimmed V and J ends, which lost 0 bases and 0 bases, there was a span of 8 bases. DNA for the CDR3: TGTGCCAGCAGTTACTCAGGGGCCTACCAAGAGACCCAGTACTTC. This translates into CASSYSGAYQETQYF.

The rearrangement links TRBV7-3 to TRBJ1-5; D unclear. The CDR3 runs 13 residues. Germline V CDR1 and CDR2: SGHTA, FQGTGA. The V and J ends lost 4 bases and 6 bases respectively, with 10 bases between them. CDR3 protein: CASSSGLRQPQHF. The CDR3 nucleotides are TGTGCCAGCAGCTCTGGCCTGCGTCAGCCCCAGCATTTT. The complete variable domain, with remaining parts taken from reference TRBV7-3 and TRBJ1-5, reads GAGVSQTPSNKVTEKGKYVELRCDPISGHTALYWYRQSLGQGPEFLIYFQGTGAADDSGLPNDRFFAVRPEGSVSTLKIQRTERGDSAVYLCASSSGLRQPQHFGDGTRLSIL.

V usage is TRBV28 and J usage is TRBJ1-2; D is unresolved. The CDR3 contains 12 residues. Trimming cost V 4 bases and J 8 bases, with 11 bases left between them. Per germline, CDR1 MDHEN and CDR2 SYDVKM. The CDR3 is CASSSMVGGYTF. The CDR3 bases are TGTGCCAGCAGTTCCATGGTGGGGGGCTACACCTTC.

This chain joins TRBV5-1 and TRBJ2-7; D unclear. V lost 7 bases and J 4 bases, leaving 18 bases between the germline ends. The CDR3 sequence is 14 residues long. Germline loops: CDR1 SGHRS, CDR2 YFSETQ. The CDR3 reads CASDARAHSYEQYF. As DNA, the CDR3 is TGCGCCAGCGACGCTAGAGCTCATTCGTACGAGCAGTACTTC.

J is TRBJ2-7 and V is TRBV5-6; 8 bases are shared with TRBD1. The CDR3 runs to 14 residues. V trimming: 0 bases; J trimming: 3 bases; junction bases outside the gene matches: 2. Germline CDR1 is SGHDT and CDR2 is YYEEEE. In DNA form, the CDR3 reads TGTGCCAGCAGCTTGGGGACAGGGCGCTACGAGCAGTACTTC. Its protein product is CASSLGTGRYEQYF.

V usage is TRBV28 and J usage is TRBJ1-5; D is perhaps TRBD1 (5 bases). The ends were cut back, 5 bases at V and 7 bases at J, with 9 bases in the middle. Per germline, CDR1 MDHEN and CDR2 SYDVKM. This CDR3 is 12 amino acids long. The CDR3 region is CASSAGKQPQHF. DNA for the CDR3: TGTGCCAGCAGTGCAGGGAAACAGCCCCAGCATTTT.

In its sample, this clone was seen once. The sample carries other DNA sequences with the same CDR3. The rearrangement joins TRBV7-8 to TRBJ1-1; D is undetermined. Trimming removed 1 base from V and 1 base from J, with 7 bases in between. The CDR3 is 14 residues long. The germline gives CDR1 SGHVS, CDR2 FQNEAQ. This CDR3 is CASSLVGGNTEAFF. DNA for the CDR3: TGTGCCAGCAGCTTAGTTGGAGGGAACACTGAAGCTTTCTTT. The entire variable domain, with the rest obtained from reference TRBV7-8 and TRBJ1-1, is as follows: GAGVSQSPRYKVAKRGQDVALRCDPISGHVSLFWYQQALGQGPEFLTYFQNEAQLDKSGLPSDRFFAERPEGSVSTLKIQRTQQEDSAVYLCASSLVGGNTEAFFGQGTRLTVV.

The CDR3 DNA is TGCAGCGTTGAAGTTGTGTGGGCAGATACGCAGTATTTT. This encodes CSVEVVWADTQYF. The chain links TRBV29-1 to TRBJ2-3, with D unresolved. With 1 base removed from V and 4 bases from J, the gap between germline ends came to 9 bases. This CDR3 has 13 residues. Germline CDR1 and CDR2: SQVTM and ANQGSEA.

This clone was observed a single time. The CDR3 DNA reads TGTGCCAGCAGCTCCGGGTCACAGGTGAACACTGAAGCTTTCTTT. Protein product: CASSSGSQVNTEAFF. The chain uses TRBV7-8 and TRBJ1-1; perhaps TRBD1 as D (5 bases). Trimming pared 4 bases from V and 0 bases from J, leaving 12 bases between. Per germline, CDR1 SGHVS and CDR2 FQNEAQ. This CDR3 is built from 15 residues.

This clone was counted only a few times. The gene calls are TRBV27 and TRBJ1-1; D perhaps matches TRBD1 (5 bases). Trimming shortened V by 3 bases and J by 4 bases, and 9 bases separated the two germline ends. The germline V gene encodes CDR1 MNHEY and CDR2 SMNVEV (reference sequence). The CDR3 consists of 13 residues. Written as DNA, the CDR3 is TGTGCCAGCAGTTTGACGGGACGCACTGAAGCTTTCTTT. Translation: CASSLTGRTEAFF.

As DNA, the CDR3 is TGTGCCTGGAGTGTTCTGGGTATGAACACTGAAGCTTTCTTT. Amino acid sequence: CAWSVLGMNTEAFF. The V gene is TRBV30, the J gene TRBJ1-1, with unresolved D. The V end was cut by 0 bases, the J end by 0 bases, with 8 bases between. Germline CDR1 and CDR2: GTSNPN and SVGIG (reference sequence). This CDR3 is 14 amino acids long.

The rearrangement joins TRBV5-1 to TRBJ2-3; D is unclear. The V gene lost 3 bases and the J gene lost 0 bases, with 5 bases spanning the gap. Germline loops: CDR1 SGHRS, CDR2 YFSETQ. The CDR3 contains 13 residues. CDR3 protein: CASSSGSTDTQYF. CDR3 in DNA: TGCGCCAGCAGCTCTGGTAGCACAGATACGCAGTATTTT.